The clone carrying this T cell receptor beta chain was recorded once. This may arise from a read error, as a much more abundant clone is one base away. A primer in the constant region served to generate TCR beta cDNA from approximately 500 ng of total RNA. Nested multiplex PCR, run for three rounds with slightly modified ARM-PCR, yielded TCR beta libraries. With TRBV1-TRBV30 forward primers and a C-beta reverse primer, the first two PCR rounds were run for approximately 10 cycles each. TCRdb reprocessed the multiplex PCR reads via MiXCR and lists one record per CDR3 protein. This sample has fewer than 350,000 distinct CDR3 sequences, with less than 75% found just once. RNA isolated from unsorted whole blood supplied the blood RNA, with germline DNA also extracted. This specimen belongs to a study of tumor-infiltrating lymphocytes in primary liver carcinoma. CDR1 is SGHDT and CDR2 is YYEEEE in the germline V gene. The CDR3 totals 15 residues.

The chain links TRBV5-6 to TRBJ2-1, with D possibly matching TRBD2 (7 bases). Sample: peripheral blood. This clonotype was sampled from a man aged 40-50 years with primary liver carcinoma and hepatitis B virus infection. CDR3 in DNA: TGTGCCAGCGGGATCCGCGGGGGCTCCTACAATGAGCAGCTCTTC. This gives the protein CASGIRGGSYNEQLF.